What follows are 26 T cell receptor beta chains derived from one specimen sequenced in a study of blood T cell repertoires in COVID-19. Method: immunoSEQ multiplex PCR; TCRdb's copy keeps in-frame clones and lacks some. Of more than 75,000 clones listed, around 85% were seen once; the top ten hold around 13%. Sequencing was performed on peripheral blood. The receptors derive from a woman in her sixties or seventies with acute or convalescent COVID-19.

The chain employs TRBV4-2 and TRBJ1-2; tentatively, D is TRBD1 (6 bases). V was cut by 0 bases and J by 8 bases, with 16 bases left in between. The germline gives CDR1 LGHNA, CDR2 YNFKEQ. The CDR3 consists of 15 residues. The CDR3 DNA sequence: TGTGCCAGCAGCCAAGAGTTTGGGGGGGCGCAGGGCTACACCTTC. It encodes CASSQEFGGAQGYTF.

The J gene is TRBJ2-3, the V gene TRBV28; 9 bases agree with TRBD2. The CDR3 has 16 residues. Germline-derived CDR1 and CDR2 are MDHEN and SYDVKM. Germline trimming cut 7 bases from V and 9 bases from J; bases unmatched to any gene: 17. The CDR3 loop is CASTGLSGGTRRTQYF. In DNA, the CDR3 is TGTGCCAGCACGGGGCTTAGCGGGGGAACCAGACGAACGCAGTATTTT.

V is TRBV7-9 and J is TRBJ1-2; the match to TRBD1 covers 7 bases. Germline V gene sequence: CDR1 SEHNR, CDR2 FQNEAQ (reference sequence). J gave up 1 base and V 2 bases, and 7 bases lay outside the gene matches. This CDR3 is 16 amino acids long. CDR3 sequence reads: CASSLPRTGLNYGYTF. DNA of the CDR3: TGTGCCAGCAGCTTACCTCGGACAGGACTTAACTATGGCTACACCTTC.

This chain uses TRBV7-9 with TRBJ1-1; D uncertain. The germline V gene encodes CDR1 SEHNR and CDR2 FQNEAQ (reference sequence). CDR3 length equals 13 residues. Trimming removed 6 bases at V and 1 base at J, with 9 bases between. The CDR3 DNA is TGTGCCAGCAGAGACACGGAGAACACTGAAGCTTTCTTT. It yields the protein CASRDTENTEAFF.

This clone was seen a single time. CDR3 DNA sequence: TGTGCCAGTAGTATTGGAGGGGCTACTGGTAATTCACCCCTCCACTTT. Its protein product is CASSIGGATGNSPLHF. J is TRBJ1-6 and V is TRBV19, with D perhaps matching TRBD1 (5 bases). The CDR3 runs to 16 residues. Germline CDR1 and CDR2: LNHDA and SQIVND (reference sequence). Trimming cost V 3 bases and J 6 bases, with 15 bases left between them.

The chain combines TRBV23-1 with TRBJ2-6, with a weak D call TRBD1 (6 bases). Being an ORF, TRBV23-1 has a function that is uncertain. This CDR3 is built from 17 residues. V lost 3 bases, J lost 0 bases, and 12 bases lay in between. Here the CDR3 DNA reads TGCGCCAGCAGTCATCAGGGGCCCTACTCTGGGGCCAACGTCCTGACTTTC. Translation gives CASSHQGPYSGANVLTF.

The chain combines TRBV15 with TRBJ1-4; TRBD1 matches at 7 bases. The CDR3 loop spans 15 amino acids. CDR1 and CDR2 (germline): LNHNV, YYDKDF (reference sequence). With V trimmed by 3 bases and J by 2 bases, 3 bases remained unmatched. DNA for the CDR3: TGTGCCACCAGCAGGGAACAGGGGACTAATGAAAAACTGTTTTTT. It specifies CATSREQGTNEKLFF.

This sequence joins TRBV5-6 and TRBJ2-7; TRBD1 matches 12 bases. Trimming removed 6 bases from V and 6 bases from J; junction bases left unmatched: 13. Germline CDR1 reads SGHDT; CDR2 reads YYEEEE. The CDR3 is 16 residues long. CDR3 coding DNA: TGTGCCAGCACCCTGAGGCGGGACAGGGGGCGAGCCGAGCAGTACGTC. This translates into CASTLRRDRGRAEQYV.

This chain connects TRBV14 to TRBJ2-1, with 9 bases matching TRBD2. V lost 5 bases to trimming and J lost 6 bases; unmatched junction nucleotides: 8. The CDR3 extends over 15 amino acids. Per the germline V gene, CDR1 is SGHDN and CDR2 is FVKESK. The CDR3 reads CASSKSGGLLNEQFF. CDR3 in DNA: TGTGCCAGCAGCAAAAGCGGGGGGCTACTCAATGAGCAGTTCTTC.

In this sample, this clone turned up a few times. The chain links TRBV5-1 to TRBJ1-2, with 7 bases aligning to TRBD1. The CDR3 runs 16 residues. The junction had 5 bases not matched to a gene; V was cut back by 0 bases and J by 0 bases. Germline values: CDR1 SGHRS, CDR2 YFSETQ. CDR3 DNA: TGCGCCAGCAGCTTGGCACCGGGACAGACTAACTATGGCTACACCTTC. Translation: CASSLAPGQTNYGYTF.

This chain connects TRBV10-1 to TRBJ1-2; possible D gene TRBD1, 5 bases. Trimming pared 2 bases from V and 2 bases from J, leaving 6 bases between. Germline V gene sequence: CDR1 WNHNN, CDR2 SYGVQD (reference sequence). The CDR3 covers 13 residues. The CDR3 DNA reads TGCGCCAGCAGTGAGGGGGCGAACTATGGCTACACCTTC. Translating it yields CASSEGANYGYTF.

The chain has TRBV10-1 and TRBJ1-6, with D perhaps TRBD1 (6 bases). V gave up 5 bases and J gave up 7 bases, with 9 bases separating them. This CDR3 region has 13 residues. Germline-derived CDR1 and CDR2 are WNHNN and SYGVQD (reference sequence). CDR3 amino acids: CASSMDSNSPLHF. The CDR3 bases are TGCGCCAGCAGTATGGACAGCAATTCACCCCTCCACTTT.

The V gene is TRBV5-4, the J gene TRBJ1-2, with TRBD1 as a possible D gene (6 bases). This CDR3 has 15 amino acids. Deletions cut 0 bases from V and 3 bases from J, with 12 bases between. Germline V CDR1 and CDR2: SGHNT, YYREEE (reference sequence). The CDR3 spells CASSLVRDTHYGYTF. CDR3 coding DNA: TGTGCCAGCAGCTTGGTTCGGGACACACACTATGGCTACACCTTC. The complete variable domain, with remaining parts taken from reference TRBV5-4 and TRBJ1-2, reads ETGVTQSPTHLIKTRGQQVTLRCSSQSGHNTVSWYQQALGQGPQFIFQYYREEENGRGNFPPRFSGLQFPNYSSELNVNALELDDSALYLCASSLVRDTHYGYTFGSGTRLTVV.

The chain recombines TRBV6-5 with TRBJ2-3, with TRBD2 as a possible D gene (7 bases). Trimming stripped 0 bases from V and 4 bases from J, with 14 bases between. The CDR3 sequence is 16 residues long. Germline assignment: CDR1 MNHEY and CDR2 SVGAGI. CDR3 sequence reads: CASSYSWVGGADTQYF. CDR3 coding DNA: TGTGCCAGCAGTTACTCGTGGGTAGGGGGGGCAGATACGCAGTATTTT.

This clone appeared once. This sequence joins TRBV4-2 and TRBJ1-1, with D perhaps TRBD1 (5 bases). CDR3 size: 15 residues. Germline V gene lookup returns CDR1 LGHNA and CDR2 YNFKEQ. Trimming left V 0 bases short and J 1 base short, with 9 bases between. This CDR3 reads CASSQDAGGNTEAFF. CDR3 coding DNA: TGTGCCAGCAGCCAAGATGCGGGGGGGAACACTGAAGCTTTCTTT.

The rearrangement links TRBV9 to TRBJ2-1; TRBD2 matches 7 bases. CDR1 and CDR2 (germline): SGDLS, YYNGEE. CDR3 size: 14 residues. The ends lost 1 base at V and 6 bases at J; junction bases unmatched: 4. CDR3 amino acids: CASSVILASNEQFF. CDR3 in DNA: TGTGCCAGCAGCGTAATACTAGCGAGCAATGAGCAGTTCTTC. Combining the CDR3 with reference TRBV9 and TRBJ2-1 gives the whole variable domain DSGVTQTPKHLITATGQRVTLRCSPRSGDLSVYWYQQSLDQGLQFLIQYYNGEERAKGNILERFSAQQFPDLHSELNLSSLELGDSALYFCASSVILASNEQFFGPGTRLTVL.

V gene TRBV19 combines with J gene TRBJ2-3; 8 bases match TRBD1. This CDR3 has 15 residues. Germline V lookup: CDR1 LNHDA, CDR2 SQIVND (reference sequence). With 8 bases clipped from V and 5 bases from J, the junction kept 12 bases outside the gene matches. The CDR3 is CASAQGVGLIDTQYF. Written as DNA, the CDR3 is TGTGCCAGTGCACAGGGGGTTGGGCTTATAGATACGCAGTATTTT.

The chain couples TRBV7-9 to TRBJ1-1; D ambiguous. Trimming left V 1 base short and J 7 bases short, with 7 bases between. The CDR3 is 12 residues long. Germline assignment: CDR1 SEHNR and CDR2 FQNEAQ (reference sequence). CDR3 in amino acids: CASSLGGFEAFF. The CDR3 DNA is TGTGCCAGCAGCTTAGGAGGGTTTGAAGCTTTCTTT.

This clone was observed a few times. This chain connects TRBV24-1 to TRBJ1-2; TRBD1 is a possible D gene (6 bases). CDR1 and CDR2 from the germline V gene are KGHDR and SFDVKD. CDR3 length: 13 residues. With 2 bases removed from V and 6 bases from J, the gap between germline ends came to 9 bases. CDR3: CATSDWAGDGYTF. As DNA, the CDR3 is TGTGCCACCAGTGATTGGGCAGGGGATGGCTACACCTTC.

The V gene is TRBV6-5, the J gene TRBJ2-3; D unresolved. Trimming pared 5 bases from V and 6 bases from J, leaving 6 bases between. The CDR3 is 11 residues long. Germline loops: CDR1 MNHEY, CDR2 SVGAGI. CDR3 coding DNA: TGTGCCAGCAGTCAGTGGGATACGCAGTATTTT. It codes for CASSQWDTQYF.

This rearrangement joins TRBV28 to TRBJ1-6; 9 bases are a match to TRBD1. The germline V gene encodes CDR1 MDHEN and CDR2 SYDVKM. V trimming: 3 bases; J trimming: 9 bases; junction bases outside the gene matches: 6. The CDR3 is made up of 15 amino acids. The CDR3 here is CASSFGDREISPLHF. CDR3 DNA: TGTGCCAGCAGTTTCGGGGACAGGGAAATTTCACCCCTCCACTTT.

This clone was picked up a small number of times. J is TRBJ2-1 and V is TRBV19; D remains unclear. V was cut by 6 bases and J by 3 bases, with 21 bases left in between. Per germline, CDR1 LNHDA and CDR2 SQIVND (reference sequence). The CDR3 runs 17 residues. This CDR3 reads CASSRSLQNRFYNEQFF. CDR3 coding DNA: TGTGCCAGTAGCCGGTCCCTACAGAATCGGTTCTACAATGAGCAGTTCTTC.

This clone has a count of ten or more. The J gene is TRBJ2-1, the V gene TRBV19; tentatively, D is TRBD2 (6 bases). Trimming took off 9 bases at V and 1 base at J, with 13 bases between the two ends. This CDR3 region has 14 residues. Germline loops: CDR1 LNHDA, CDR2 SQIVND (reference sequence). Here the CDR3 DNA reads TGTGCCAGCCAGTACGGGGGATCCTACAATGAGCAGTTCTTC. This translates into CASQYGGSYNEQFF.

The chain joins TRBV6-5 to TRBJ1-1; no clear D. The V and J ends lost 4 bases and 4 bases respectively, with 19 bases between them. CDR3 size: 16 residues. Per the germline V gene, CDR1 is MNHEY and CDR2 is SVGAGI. The chain's CDR3 is CASSLAMAGWGTEAFF. The CDR3 DNA follows: TGTGCCAGCAGTTTGGCTATGGCGGGGTGGGGCACTGAAGCTTTCTTT.

The gene calls are TRBV28 and TRBJ2-2; D remains ambiguous. Germline CDR1 is MDHEN and CDR2 is SYDVKM. The V end lost 2 bases, the J end lost 2 bases, and 9 bases lay between the germline ends. The CDR3 length is 15 residues. CDR3 amino acids: CASSLNAGNTGELFF. The CDR3 DNA reads as TGTGCCAGCAGTTTAAACGCAGGAAACACCGGGGAGCTGTTTTTT.

V and J are TRBV3-1 (or the pseudogene TRBV3-2) and TRBJ1-6; 8 bases agree with TRBD1. CDR1 and CDR2 from the germline V gene are LGHDT and YNNKEL (reference sequence). The J segment lost 7 bases and the V segment lost 2 bases, leaving 1 base of the junction unmatched. The CDR3 has 14 residues. DNA of the CDR3: TGTGCCAGCAGCCAAAACAGGGGGAATTCACCCCTCCACTTT. It is translated as CASSQNRGNSPLHF.